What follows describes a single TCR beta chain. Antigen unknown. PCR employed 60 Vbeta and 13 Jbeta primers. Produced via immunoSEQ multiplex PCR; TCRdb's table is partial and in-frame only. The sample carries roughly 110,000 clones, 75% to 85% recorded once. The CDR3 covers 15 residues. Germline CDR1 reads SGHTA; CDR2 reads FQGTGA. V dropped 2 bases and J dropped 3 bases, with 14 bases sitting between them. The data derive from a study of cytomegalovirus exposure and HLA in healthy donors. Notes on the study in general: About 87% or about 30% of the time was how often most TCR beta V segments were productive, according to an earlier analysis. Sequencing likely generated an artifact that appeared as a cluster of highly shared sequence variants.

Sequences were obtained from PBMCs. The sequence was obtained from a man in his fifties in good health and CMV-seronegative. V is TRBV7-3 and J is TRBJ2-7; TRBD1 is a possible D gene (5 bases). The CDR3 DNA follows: TGTGCCAGCAGCTTAGTATCAGGGCCTGACTACGAGCAGTACTTC. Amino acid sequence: CASSLVSGPDYEQYF.